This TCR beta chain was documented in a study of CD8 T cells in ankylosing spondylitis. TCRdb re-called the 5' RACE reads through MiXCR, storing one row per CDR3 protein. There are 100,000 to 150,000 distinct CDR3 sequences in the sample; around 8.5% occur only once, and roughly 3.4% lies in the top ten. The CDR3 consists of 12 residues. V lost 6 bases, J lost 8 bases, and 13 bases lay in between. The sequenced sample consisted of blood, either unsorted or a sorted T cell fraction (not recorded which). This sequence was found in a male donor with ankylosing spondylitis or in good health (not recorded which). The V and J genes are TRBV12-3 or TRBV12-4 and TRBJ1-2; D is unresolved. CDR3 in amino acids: CASRAVGFGYTF. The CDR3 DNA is TGTGCCAGCAGAGCCGTCGGGTTCGGCTACACCTTC.